This T cell receptor beta chain was recovered during a study of T-cell reconstitution after alpha-beta-depleted transplantation in children listed by TCRdb under 2016. Background on the whole study: Using TCR repertoire profiling, the study quantitatively followed how T-cell immune reconstitution unfolded in children after TCRalphabeta/CD19-depleted allogeneic hematopoietic cell transplantation.

The protocol used for the library was PCR. Sequencing relied on an Illumina HiSeq 2500. To normalize quantification of the TCRbeta repertoire, the TCR libraries were built with molecular barcoding that relied on unique molecular identifiers. The public reads were quality trimmed at Q25 with fastp and then assembled into clones with MiXCR by TCRdb, keeping productive beta chains. Each CDR3 protein appears once, grouped with its most common genes and DNA. The sample profile shows about 240,000 distinct CDR3 sequences; around 25% of them were found once. The ten largest make up roughly 2.6% of the sample. This specimen's treatment or condition label, per the study, means: allogeneic hematopoietic cell transplantation with graft depleted of TCRalphabeta T cells and CD19 B cells. The transplant recipients were children given TCRalphabeta/CD19-depleted allogeneic hematopoietic cell grafts. What the study reported, not specific to this receptor: The frequencies of hyperexpanded clones fell over the following months, and after one year, T-cell counts and TCRbeta diversity were mostly attributed to newly produced T cells. The apparently early alphabetaT-cell count recovery about two months after transplant was reportedly dependent on only several hundred rapidly expanded clones derived from non-depleted graft cells. In some patients, high TCRbeta diversity at day 60 was attributed to recipient T cells and intrathymic progenitors that had survived conditioning.

This clonotype occurred many times. The antigen this receptor binds is unknown. No per-base quality is available; no much larger clone lies one base away. V is shortened by 1 base, J by 2 bases, and the region joining them spans 21 bases. From a lookup of the germline V gene, CDR1 and CDR2 are SGHTA and FQGNSA. CDR3 length: 19 amino acids, cysteine to phenylalanine. The CDR3 DNA has 57 bases and is translated from base 1. The input for sequencing was PBMCs, taken before TCRalphabeta/CD19-depleted stem cell transplant. Recombination connected TRBV7-2 to TRBJ1-3; 6 matching bases give a weak D call of TRBD1. This receptor was obtained from a girl aged 2 to 9 with Fanconi anemia, due to receive a stem cell transplant. Here is the DNA: TGTGCCAGCAGCTTAGGCACCTCACCTAAGGGGGGTACTGGAAACACCATATATTTT. It translates to CASSLGTSPKGGTGNTIYF.